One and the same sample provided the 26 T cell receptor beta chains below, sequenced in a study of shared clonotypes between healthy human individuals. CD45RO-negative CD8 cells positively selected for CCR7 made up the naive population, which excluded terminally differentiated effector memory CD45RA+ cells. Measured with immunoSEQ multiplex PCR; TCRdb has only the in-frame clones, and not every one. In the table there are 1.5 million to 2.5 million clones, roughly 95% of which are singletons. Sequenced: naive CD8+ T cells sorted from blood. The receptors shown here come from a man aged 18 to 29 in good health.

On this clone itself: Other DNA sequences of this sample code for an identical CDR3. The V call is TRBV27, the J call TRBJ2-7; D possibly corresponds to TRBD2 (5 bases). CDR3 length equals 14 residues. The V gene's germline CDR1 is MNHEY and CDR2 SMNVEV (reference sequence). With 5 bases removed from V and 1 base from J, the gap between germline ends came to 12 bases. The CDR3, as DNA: TGTGCCAGCAGTCTTACTGGCGGGTCCTACGAGCAGTACTTC. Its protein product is CASSLTGGSYEQYF.

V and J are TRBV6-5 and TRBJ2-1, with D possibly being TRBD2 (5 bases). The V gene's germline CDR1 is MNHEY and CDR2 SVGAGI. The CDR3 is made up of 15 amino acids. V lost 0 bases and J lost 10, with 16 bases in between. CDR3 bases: TGTGCCAGCAGTTACTCCGACGAGGGCAAATCCGAGCAGTTCTTC. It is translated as CASSYSDEGKSEQFF.

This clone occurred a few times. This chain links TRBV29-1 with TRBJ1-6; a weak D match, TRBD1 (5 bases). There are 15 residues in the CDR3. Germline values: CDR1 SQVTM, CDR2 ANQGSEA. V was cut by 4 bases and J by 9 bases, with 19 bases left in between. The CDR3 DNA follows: TGCAGCGTTGGGCCTCCCGGGACCCCTAGTTCACCCCTCCACTTT. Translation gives CSVGPPGTPSSPLHF.

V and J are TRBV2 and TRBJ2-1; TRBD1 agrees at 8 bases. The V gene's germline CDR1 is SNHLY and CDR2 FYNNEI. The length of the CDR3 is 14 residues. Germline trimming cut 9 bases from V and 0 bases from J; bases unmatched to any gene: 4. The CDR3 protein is CARRDRSSYNEQFF. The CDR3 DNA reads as TGTGCCAGGAGGGACAGGTCCTCCTACAATGAGCAGTTCTTC. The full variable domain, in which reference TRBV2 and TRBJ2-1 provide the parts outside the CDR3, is EPEVTQTPSHQVTQMGQEVILRCVPISNHLYFYWYRQILGQKVEFLVSFYNNEISEKSEIFDDQFSVERPDGSNFTLKIRSTKLEDSAMYFCARRDRSSYNEQFFGPGTRLTVL.

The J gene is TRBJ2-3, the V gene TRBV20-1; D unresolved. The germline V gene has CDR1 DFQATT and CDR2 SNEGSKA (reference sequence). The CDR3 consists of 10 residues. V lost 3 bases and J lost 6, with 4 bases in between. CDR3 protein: CSASWDTQYF. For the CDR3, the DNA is TGCAGTGCTAGTTGGGATACGCAGTATTTT.

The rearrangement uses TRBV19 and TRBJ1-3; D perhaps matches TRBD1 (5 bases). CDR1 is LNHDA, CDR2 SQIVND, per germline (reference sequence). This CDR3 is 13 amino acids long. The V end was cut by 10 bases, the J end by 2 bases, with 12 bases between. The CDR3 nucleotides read TGTGCCACCCAGGGTGGCCCTGGAAACACCATATATTTT. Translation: CATQGGPGNTIYF.

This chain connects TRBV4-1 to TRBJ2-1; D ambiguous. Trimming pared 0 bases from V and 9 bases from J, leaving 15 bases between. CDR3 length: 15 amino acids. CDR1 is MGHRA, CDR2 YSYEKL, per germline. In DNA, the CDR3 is TGCGCCAGCAGCCAAGATAGGACCTTCTTGGGTGAGCAGTTCTTC. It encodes CASSQDRTFLGEQFF.

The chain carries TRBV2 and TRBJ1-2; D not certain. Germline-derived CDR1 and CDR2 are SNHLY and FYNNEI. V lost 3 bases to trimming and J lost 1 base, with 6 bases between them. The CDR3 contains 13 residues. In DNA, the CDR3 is TGTGCCAGCAGTGACTCGGATAACTATGGCTACACCTTC. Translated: CASSDSDNYGYTF.

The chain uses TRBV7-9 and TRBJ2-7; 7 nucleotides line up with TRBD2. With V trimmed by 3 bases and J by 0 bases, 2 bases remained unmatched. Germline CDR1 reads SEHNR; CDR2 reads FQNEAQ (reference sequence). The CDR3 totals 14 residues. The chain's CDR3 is CASSFGGISYEQYF. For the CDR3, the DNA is TGTGCCAGCAGCTTCGGGGGGATCTCCTACGAGCAGTACTTC.

The CDR3 DNA is TGTGCCAGCAGCGGGGGCGGGGGCCCATCTCAAGAGACCCAGTACTTC. Translating gives CASSGGGGPSQETQYF. The chain joins TRBV9 to TRBJ2-5; the D gene is possibly TRBD2 (7 bases). Germline V lookup: CDR1 SGDLS, CDR2 YYNGEE. The germline V and J ends were trimmed by 3 bases and 2 bases, with 17 bases remaining between them. The length of the CDR3 is 16 residues.

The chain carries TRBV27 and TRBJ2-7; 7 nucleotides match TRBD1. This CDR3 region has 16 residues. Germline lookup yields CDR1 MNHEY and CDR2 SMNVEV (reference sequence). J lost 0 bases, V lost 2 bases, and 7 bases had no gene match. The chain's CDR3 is CASSLSQGVISYEQYF. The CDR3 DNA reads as TGTGCCAGCAGTTTAAGTCAGGGGGTGATCTCCTACGAGCAGTACTTC.

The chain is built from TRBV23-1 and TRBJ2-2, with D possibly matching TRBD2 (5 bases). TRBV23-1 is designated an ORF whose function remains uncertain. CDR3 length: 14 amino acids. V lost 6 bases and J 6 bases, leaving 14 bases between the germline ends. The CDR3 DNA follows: TGCGCCAGCAGGGAACCACGAGGGCCCGGGGAGCTGTTTTTT. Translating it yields CASREPRGPGELFF.

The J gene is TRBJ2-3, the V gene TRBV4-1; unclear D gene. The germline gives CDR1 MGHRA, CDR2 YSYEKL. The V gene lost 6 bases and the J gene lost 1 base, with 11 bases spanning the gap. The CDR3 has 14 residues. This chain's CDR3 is CASSQTEGTDTQYF. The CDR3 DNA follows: TGCGCCAGCAGTCAAACTGAGGGCACAGATACGCAGTATTTT.

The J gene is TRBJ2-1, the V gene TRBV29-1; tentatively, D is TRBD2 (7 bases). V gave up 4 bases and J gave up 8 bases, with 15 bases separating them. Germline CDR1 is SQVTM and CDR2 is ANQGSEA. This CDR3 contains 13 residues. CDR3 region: CSVAGGDQHEQFF. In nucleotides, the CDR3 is TGCAGCGTTGCGGGGGGCGATCAGCATGAGCAGTTCTTC.

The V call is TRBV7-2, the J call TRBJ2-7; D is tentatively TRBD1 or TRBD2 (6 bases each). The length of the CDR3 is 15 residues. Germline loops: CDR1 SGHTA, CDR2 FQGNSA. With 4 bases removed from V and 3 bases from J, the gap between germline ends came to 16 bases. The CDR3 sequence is CASSSRGRPSYEQYF. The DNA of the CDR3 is TGTGCCAGCAGCTCGAGGGGGAGGCCGAGCTACGAGCAGTACTTC.

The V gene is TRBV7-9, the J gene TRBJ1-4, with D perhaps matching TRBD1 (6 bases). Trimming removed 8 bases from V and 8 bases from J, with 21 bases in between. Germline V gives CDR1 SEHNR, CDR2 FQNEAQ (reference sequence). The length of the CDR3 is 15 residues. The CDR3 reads CASALILGGQEKLFF. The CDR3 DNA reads TGTGCCAGCGCCTTGATTTTAGGAGGACAGGAAAAACTGTTTTTT. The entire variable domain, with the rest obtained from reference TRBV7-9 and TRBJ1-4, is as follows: DTGVSQNPRHKITKRGQNVTFRCDPISEHNRLYWYRQTLGQGPEFLTYFQNEAQLEKSRLLSDRFSAERPKGSFSTLEIQRTEQGDSAMYLCASALILGGQEKLFFGSGTQLSVL.

The CDR3 region has the DNA TGTGCCAGCAGCCCCCAGGGAACTAATGAAAAACTGTTTTTT. Protein: CASSPQGTNEKLFF. The rearrangement uses TRBV9 and TRBJ1-4; D perhaps matches TRBD1 (5 bases). Germline loops: CDR1 SGDLS, CDR2 YYNGEE. The CDR3 is made up of 14 amino acids. V lost 4 bases and J lost 1, with 8 bases in between.

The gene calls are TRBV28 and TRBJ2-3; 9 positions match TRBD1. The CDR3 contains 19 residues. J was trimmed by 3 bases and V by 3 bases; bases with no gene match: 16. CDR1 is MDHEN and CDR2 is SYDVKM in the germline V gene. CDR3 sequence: CASSFNLHRTGAWTDTQYF. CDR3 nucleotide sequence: TGTGCCAGCAGTTTCAATCTCCACCGGACAGGGGCATGGACAGATACGCAGTATTTT.

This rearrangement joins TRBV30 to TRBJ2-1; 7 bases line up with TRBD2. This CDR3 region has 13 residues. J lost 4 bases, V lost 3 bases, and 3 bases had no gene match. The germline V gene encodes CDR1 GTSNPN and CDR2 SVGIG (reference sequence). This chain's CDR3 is CAWSWGGYNEQFF. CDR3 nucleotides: TGTGCCTGGAGCTGGGGGGGGTACAATGAGCAGTTCTTC.

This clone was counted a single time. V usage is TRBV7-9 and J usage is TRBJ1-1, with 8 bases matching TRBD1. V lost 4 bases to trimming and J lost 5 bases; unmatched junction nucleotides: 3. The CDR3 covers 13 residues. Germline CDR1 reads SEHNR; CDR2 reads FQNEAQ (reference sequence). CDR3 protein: CASSYTGGTEAFF. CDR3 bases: TGTGCCAGCAGCTACACAGGGGGGACTGAAGCTTTCTTT.

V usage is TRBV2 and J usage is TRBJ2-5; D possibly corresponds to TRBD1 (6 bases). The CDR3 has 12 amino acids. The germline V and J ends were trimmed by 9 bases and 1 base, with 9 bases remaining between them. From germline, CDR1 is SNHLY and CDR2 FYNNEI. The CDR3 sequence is CASDRSQETQYF. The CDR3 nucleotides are TGTGCCAGTGACAGGTCCCAAGAGACCCAGTACTTC.

CDR3 region: CASSQEAATNFEAFF. The CDR3, as DNA: TGCGCCAGCAGCCAAGAGGCAGCGACTAACTTTGAAGCTTTCTTT. V usage is TRBV4-1 and J usage is TRBJ1-1; no clear D. V lost 0 bases and J 7 bases, leaving 15 bases between the germline ends. The germline gives CDR1 MGHRA, CDR2 YSYEKL. The CDR3 is made up of 15 amino acids.

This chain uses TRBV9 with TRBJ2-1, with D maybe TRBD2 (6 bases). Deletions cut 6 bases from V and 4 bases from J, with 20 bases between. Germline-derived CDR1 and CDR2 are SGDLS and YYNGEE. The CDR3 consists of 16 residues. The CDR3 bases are TGTGCCAGCAACGGACCCTCCAGCGGGTTTTACAATGAGCAGTTCTTC. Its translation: CASNGPSSGFYNEQFF.

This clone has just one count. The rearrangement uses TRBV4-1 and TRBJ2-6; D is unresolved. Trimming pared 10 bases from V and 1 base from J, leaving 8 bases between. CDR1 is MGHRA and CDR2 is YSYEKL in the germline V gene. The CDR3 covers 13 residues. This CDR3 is CATLQSGANVLTF. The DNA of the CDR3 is TGCGCCACCTTGCAGTCTGGGGCCAACGTCCTGACTTTC.

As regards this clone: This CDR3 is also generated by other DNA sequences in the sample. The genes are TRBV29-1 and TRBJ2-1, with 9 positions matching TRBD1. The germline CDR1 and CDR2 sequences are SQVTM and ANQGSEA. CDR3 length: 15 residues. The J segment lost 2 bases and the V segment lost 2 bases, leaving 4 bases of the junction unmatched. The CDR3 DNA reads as TGCAGCGTTGAAACGGGGACAGGGCCCTACAATGAGCAGTTCTTC. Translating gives CSVETGTGPYNEQFF.

The CDR3 region has the DNA TGCAGCGTTGAGGGACTTGAAGCTTTCTTT. This sequence encodes CSVEGLEAFF. V and J are TRBV29-1 and TRBJ1-1; D may be TRBD1 (5 bases). This CDR3 has 10 amino acids. Germline V gene data show CDR1 as SQVTM and CDR2 as ANQGSEA. Trimming stripped 3 bases from V and 7 bases from J, with 6 bases between. Drawing the rest from reference TRBV29-1 and TRBJ1-1, the complete variable domain is SAVISQKPSRDICQRGTSLTIQCQVDSQVTMMFWYRQQPGQSLTLIATANQGSEATYESGFVIDKFPISRPNLTFSTLTVSNMSPEDSSIYLCSVEGLEAFFGQGTRLTVV.